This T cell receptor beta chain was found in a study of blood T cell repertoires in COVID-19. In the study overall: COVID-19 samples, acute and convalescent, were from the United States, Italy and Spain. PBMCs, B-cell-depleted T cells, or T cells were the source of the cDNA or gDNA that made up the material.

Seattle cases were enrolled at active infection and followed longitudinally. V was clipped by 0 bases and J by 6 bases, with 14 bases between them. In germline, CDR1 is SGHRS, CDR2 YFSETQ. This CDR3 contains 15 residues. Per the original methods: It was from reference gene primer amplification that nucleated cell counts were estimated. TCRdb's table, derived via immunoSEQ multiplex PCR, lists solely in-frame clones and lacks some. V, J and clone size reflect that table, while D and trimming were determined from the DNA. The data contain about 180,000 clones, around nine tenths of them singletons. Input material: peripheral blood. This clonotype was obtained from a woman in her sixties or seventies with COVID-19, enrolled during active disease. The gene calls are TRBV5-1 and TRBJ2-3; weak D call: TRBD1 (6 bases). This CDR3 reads CASSLGPVQGDTQYF. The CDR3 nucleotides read TGCGCCAGCAGCTTGGGGCCAGTCCAGGGGGATACGCAGTATTTT. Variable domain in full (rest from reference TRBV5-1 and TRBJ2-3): KAGVTQTPRYLIKTRGQQVTLSCSPISGHRSVSWYQQTPGQGLQFLFEYFSETQRNKGNFPGRFSGRQFSNSRSEMNVSTLELGDSALYLCASSLGPVQGDTQYFGPGTRLTVL.